This T cell receptor (beta chain) was identified during a study of patients and donors after allogeneic stem cell transplantation. Each CDR3 protein gets one entry after TCRdb re-called the RT-PCR reads with MiXCR. Here the sample spans under 200,000 distinct CDR3 sequences, 30% being singletons. The source material was blood, either unsorted or a sorted T cell fraction (not recorded which). The sequence came from a human donor who was either an allogeneic HSCT recipient or a stem cell or donor lymphocyte infusion donor (not recorded which). It is not recorded whose cells these are; they may come from a transplant donor.

The DNA for the CDR3 is TGTGCCAGCACCACTGGGGTACTTTACAATGAGCAGTTCTTC. Its translation is CASTTGVLYNEQFF. The V gene is TRBV6-5, the J gene TRBJ2-1; D gene ambiguous. CDR3 length: 14 residues. Deletions cut 7 bases from V and 4 bases from J, with 14 bases between. Germline V gene data show CDR1 as MNHEY and CDR2 as SVGAGI.